This passage covers 11 T cell receptor beta chains from one sample sequenced in a study of human T cells and chemical hapten exposure. Using its own MiXCR run on the 5' RACE reads, TCRdb lists one record per CDR3 protein. The data show approximately 110,000 distinct CDR3 sequences, with more than 15% seen just once and around 2.7% held by the top ten. The template was total RNA from unfractionated whole blood. The source is a human donor in good health.

The CDR3 DNA reads as TGTGCCAGCAGTGCAGGAGCGGGGGTGGTCTATGGCTACACCTTC. The encoded protein is CASSAGAGVVYGYTF. This chain connects TRBV2 to TRBJ1-2; D is possibly TRBD1 (5 bases). This CDR3 is 15 amino acids long. Per the germline V gene, CDR1 is SNHLY and CDR2 is FYNNEI. V dropped 4 bases and J dropped 4 bases, with 16 bases sitting between them. Combining the CDR3 with reference TRBV2 and TRBJ1-2 gives the whole variable domain EPEVTQTPSHQVTQMGQEVILRCVPISNHLYFYWYRQILGQKVEFLVSFYNNEISEKSEIFDDQFSVERPDGSNFTLKIRSTKLEDSAMYFCASSAGAGVVYGYTFGSGTRLTVV.

The V call is TRBV5-1, the J call TRBJ2-3; 10 positions match TRBD2. V gave up 1 base and J gave up 6 bases; unmatched junction bases: 5. Germline V gene data show CDR1 as SGHRS and CDR2 as YFSETQ. The CDR3 extends over 15 amino acids. CDR3 residues: CASSLSLAGADTQYF. Written as DNA, the CDR3 is TGCGCCAGCAGCTTGAGCCTAGCGGGAGCGGATACGCAGTATTTT. Drawing the rest from reference TRBV5-1 and TRBJ2-3, the complete variable domain is KAGVTQTPRYLIKTRGQQVTLSCSPISGHRSVSWYQQTPGQGLQFLFEYFSETQRNKGNFPGRFSGRQFSNSRSEMNVSTLELGDSALYLCASSLSLAGADTQYFGPGTRLTVL.

The chain has TRBV7-6 and TRBJ2-7, with 7 bases aligning to TRBD1. Germline trimming cut 5 bases from V and 3 bases from J; bases unmatched to any gene: 10. CDR1 is SGHVS, CDR2 FNYEAQ, per germline. The CDR3 loop spans 15 amino acids. CDR3 DNA sequence: TGTGCCAGCAGCCCGACGGGACAGACAAACTACGAGCAGTACTTC. Protein product: CASSPTGQTNYEQYF.

J is TRBJ1-1 and V is TRBV28, with D possibly matching TRBD1 (5 bases). The CDR3 extends over 13 amino acids. With 6 bases removed from V and 4 bases from J, the gap between germline ends came to 12 bases. Looked up from germline, CDR1 is MDHEN and CDR2 is SYDVKM. The CDR3 nucleotides are TGTGCCAGCAGGGTTTCAGACAGCACTGAAGCTTTCTTT. As protein: CASRVSDSTEAFF.

V and J are TRBV7-8 and TRBJ2-3; TRBD2 is a possible D gene (5 bases). The CDR3 covers 15 residues. Germline CDR1 is SGHVS and CDR2 is FQNEAQ. Between the trimmed V and J ends, which lost 2 bases and 2 bases, there was a span of 11 bases. CDR3 sequence (DNA): TGTGCCAGCAGCTTAAGGCGGGTCATCACAGATACGCAGTATTTT. Translated: CASSLRRVITDTQYF. Full variable domain (missing parts from reference TRBV7-8 and TRBJ2-3): GAGVSQSPRYKVAKRGQDVALRCDPISGHVSLFWYQQALGQGPEFLTYFQNEAQLDKSGLPSDRFFAERPEGSVSTLKIQRTQQEDSAVYLCASSLRRVITDTQYFGPGTRLTVL.

This clonotype was seen a few times. The chain links TRBV10-3 to TRBJ2-3; D ambiguous. The V end was cut by 2 bases, the J end by 1 base, with 13 bases between. Germline-derived CDR1 and CDR2 are ENHRY and SYGVKD. The CDR3 loop spans 16 amino acids. Written as DNA, the CDR3 is TGTGCCATCAGTGAGGGGCAGCGAGCCGGCACAGATACGCAGTATTTT. Protein: CAISEGQRAGTDTQYF.

The chain uses TRBV10-2 and TRBJ2-3; D tentatively reads TRBD1 or TRBD2 (5 bases each). Trimming stripped 3 bases from V and 0 bases from J, with 7 bases between. The germline gives CDR1 WSHSY, CDR2 SAAADI. This CDR3 spans 14 amino acids. The CDR3 DNA reads TGCGCCAGCAGTGACCGGGACAGCACAGATACGCAGTATTTT. It yields the protein CASSDRDSTDTQYF.

In this sample, this clonotype turned up a few times. The chain recombines TRBV19 with TRBJ1-4; D is possibly TRBD1 (5 bases). The germline V and J ends were trimmed by 3 bases and 8 bases, with 13 bases remaining between them. The CDR3 runs 14 residues. Germline V gives CDR1 LNHDA, CDR2 SQIVND (reference sequence). The CDR3 loop is CASSISQGGEKLFF. Here the CDR3 DNA reads TGTGCCAGTAGTATCTCCCAGGGAGGGGAAAAACTGTTTTTT.

The chain links TRBV28 to TRBJ2-7; D ambiguous. The germline V gene has CDR1 MDHEN and CDR2 SYDVKM. This CDR3 is 13 amino acids long. V lost 4 bases and J 4 bases, leaving 11 bases between the germline ends. CDR3 in amino acids: CASSSRLEYEQYF. The CDR3 DNA sequence: TGTGCCAGCAGTTCGAGGTTAGAGTACGAGCAGTACTTC.

This clonotype was seen repeatedly, ten times or more. The J gene is TRBJ2-3, the V gene TRBV29-1, with D unclear. The germline V gene encodes CDR1 SQVTM and CDR2 ANQGSEA. Between the trimmed V and J ends, which lost 5 bases and 5 bases, there was a span of 8 bases. The CDR3 covers 11 residues. The CDR3 DNA sequence: TGCAGCGTTTATCTCGGAGATACGCAGTATTTT. This encodes CSVYLGDTQYF.

The sample holds many counts of this clonotype. As DNA, the CDR3 is TGTGCCAGCAGCCCAGGACAGGGCCCCTACGAGCAGTACTTC. Amino acids: CASSPGQGPYEQYF. J is TRBJ2-7 and V is TRBV7-9; 8 bases line up with TRBD1. The junction had 5 bases not matched to a gene; V was cut back by 5 bases and J by 2 bases. The germline V gene has CDR1 SEHNR and CDR2 FQNEAQ (reference sequence). The CDR3 sequence is 14 residues long.